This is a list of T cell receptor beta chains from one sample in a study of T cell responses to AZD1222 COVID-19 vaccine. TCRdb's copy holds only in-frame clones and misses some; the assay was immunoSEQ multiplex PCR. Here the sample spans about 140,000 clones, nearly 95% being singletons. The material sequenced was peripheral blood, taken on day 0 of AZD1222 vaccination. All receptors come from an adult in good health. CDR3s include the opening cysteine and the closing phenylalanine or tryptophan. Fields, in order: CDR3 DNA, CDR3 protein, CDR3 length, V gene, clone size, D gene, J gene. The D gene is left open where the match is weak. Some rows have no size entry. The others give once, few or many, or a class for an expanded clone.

TGTGCCAGCAGCCCCGAAGGGTATATCGAGACCCAGTACTTC | CASSPEGYIETQYF | 14 | TRBV7-6 | NA | NA | TRBJ2-5
TGTGCCATCAGTCCCTTCCGAGCGGCCGAGCAGTACTTC | CAISPFRAAEQYF | 13 | TRBV10-3 | NA | NA | TRBJ2-7
TGTGCCAGCGGGTACATGAACACTGAAGCTTTCTTT | CASGYMNTEAFF | 12 | TRBV28 | NA | NA | TRBJ1-1
TGCGCCAGCAGCCAAGATGGGACAGGGGTGAGGGGAGATAGCAATCAGCCCCAGCATTTT | CASSQDGTGVRGDSNQPQHF | 20 | TRBV4-1 | NA | TRBD1 | TRBJ1-5
TGCAGTGCTAGTAGCGGGGGGGCCTACGAGCAGTACTTC | CSASSGGAYEQYF | 13 | TRBV20-1 | NA | TRBD2 | TRBJ2-7
TGTGCCAGCTCACCACCGATTGGTGGCGGGGAGCTGTTTTTT | CASSPPIGGGELFF | 14 | TRBV18 | NA | NA | TRBJ2-2
TGTGCCAGTAGTATCGGCCAGGGAGTAGATACGCAGTATTTT | CASSIGQGVDTQYF | 14 | TRBV19 | NA | NA | TRBJ2-3
TGTGCCTGGAGTACGTTCTACGAGCAGTACTTC | CAWSTFYEQYF | 11 | TRBV30 | NA | NA | TRBJ2-7
TGTGCCAGCAGCGTAGGATTAGGACTAGCGGGATTCACCTACGAGCAGTACTTC | CASSVGLGLAGFTYEQYF | 18 | TRBV9 | NA | TRBD2 | TRBJ2-7
TGTGCCAGCATCCCCGCCGGGACTAGTGTCAATGAGCAGTTCTTC | CASIPAGTSVNEQFF | 15 | TRBV5-4 | NA | TRBD2 | TRBJ2-1
TGTGCCAGCAGCCGATTAGTTGACAGCAATCAGCCCCAGCATTTT | CASSRLVDSNQPQHF | 15 | TRBV7-6 | once | NA | TRBJ1-5
TGTGCCAGCAGCCAAGTGAACCGGGCCACAGCGAACACTGAAGCTTTCTTT | CASSQVNRATANTEAFF | 17 | TRBV3-1/TRBV3-2 | once | NA | TRBJ1-1
TGCGCCAGCAGTGACCCAGGCCTGAACACTGAAGCTTTCTTT | CASSDPGLNTEAFF | 14 | TRBV10-2 | NA | NA | TRBJ1-1
TGTGCCAGCAGCGTTGGGGGACAGGGCCTCTCCAACTATGGCTACACCTTC | CASSVGGQGLSNYGYTF | 17 | TRBV9 | NA | TRBD1 | TRBJ1-2
TGTGCCAGCAGCTTTGCCGGGGAGCTGTTTTTT | CASSFAGELFF | 11 | TRBV11-3 | NA | NA | TRBJ2-2
TGTGCCAGCAGGACAGGGTCAGGAGAGACCCAGTACTTC | CASRTGSGETQYF | 13 | TRBV3-1/TRBV3-2 | NA | TRBD1 | TRBJ2-5
TGTGCCAGCAGCCAAGAACGGTTTGGTGAAGCTTTCTTT | CASSQERFGEAFF | 13 | TRBV3-1/TRBV3-2 | NA | NA | TRBJ1-1
TGTGCCAGCAGCCCAACGGGACAGAGTTACAATGAGCAGTTCTTC | CASSPTGQSYNEQFF | 15 | TRBV7-2 | NA | TRBD1 | TRBJ2-1